This TCR beta chain was identified in a study of PD-1 blockade in classical Hodgkin lymphoma. The CDR3 length is 14 residues. V shed 8 bases and J shed 4 bases, with 14 bases lying between them. The V gene's germline CDR1 is MGHDK and CDR2 SYGVNS. Here immunoSEQ multiplex PCR was the method, and the copy in TCRdb shows in-frame clones only, minus some. Here the sample spans 100,000 to 120,000 clones, 89% being singletons. Noted time point: cycle 4 day 1 (C4D1), after 6 weeks of nivolumab. Each and every patient relapsed after autologous stem cell transplantation, and patients got differing brentuximab vedotin exposure.

The chain links TRBV25-1 to TRBJ1-4; D is perhaps TRBD1 (6 bases). The material was peripheral blood mononuclear cells (PBMCs), obtained before the fourth cycle of nivolumab. This TCR was sampled from a human donor with classical Hodgkin lymphoma. The CDR3 region is CASGQTGFNEKLFF. The CDR3 DNA is TGTGCCAGCGGACAGACGGGCTTTAATGAAAAACTGTTTTTT.